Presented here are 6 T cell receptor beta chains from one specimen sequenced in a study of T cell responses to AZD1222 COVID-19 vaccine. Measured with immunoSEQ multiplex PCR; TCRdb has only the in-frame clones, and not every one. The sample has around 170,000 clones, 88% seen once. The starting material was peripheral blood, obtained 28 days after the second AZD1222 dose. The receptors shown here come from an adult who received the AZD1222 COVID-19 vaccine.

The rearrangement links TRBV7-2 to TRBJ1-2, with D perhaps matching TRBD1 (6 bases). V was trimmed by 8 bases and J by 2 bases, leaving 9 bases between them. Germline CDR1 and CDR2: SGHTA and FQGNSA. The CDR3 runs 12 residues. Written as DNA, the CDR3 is TGTGCCAGCCAGGGGCAGAACTATGGCTACACCTTC. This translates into CASQGQNYGYTF.

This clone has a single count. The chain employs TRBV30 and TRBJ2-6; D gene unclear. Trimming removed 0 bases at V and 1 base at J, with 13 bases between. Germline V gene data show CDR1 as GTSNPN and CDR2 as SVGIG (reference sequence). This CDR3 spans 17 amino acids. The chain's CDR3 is CAWSVTVWRSGANVLTF. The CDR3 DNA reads TGTGCCTGGAGTGTAACGGTTTGGAGATCTGGGGCCAACGTCCTGACTTTC.

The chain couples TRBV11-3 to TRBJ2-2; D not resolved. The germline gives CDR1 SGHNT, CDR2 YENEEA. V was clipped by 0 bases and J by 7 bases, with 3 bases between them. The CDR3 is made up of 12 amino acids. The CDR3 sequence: CASSLEDGELFF. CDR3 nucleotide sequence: TGTGCCAGCAGCTTAGAGGACGGGGAGCTGTTTTTT. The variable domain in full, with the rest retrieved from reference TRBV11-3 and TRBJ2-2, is EAGVVQSPRYKIIEKKQPVAFWCNPISGHNTLYWYLQNLGQGPELLIRYENEEAVDDSQLPKDRFSAERLKGVDSTLKIQPAELGDSAVYLCASSLEDGELFFGEGSRLTVL.

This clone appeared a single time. CDR3 DNA: TGTGCCAGCAGCCCAACCTCTCCTAGCGGGGGATGGGAGACCCAGTACTTC. It encodes CASSPTSPSGGWETQYF. The chain carries TRBV3-1 (or the pseudogene TRBV3-2) and TRBJ2-5, with 10 bases that match TRBD2. The trim removed 4 bases at V and 5 bases at J, leaving 13 bases unmatched. The CDR3 runs to 17 residues. Per germline, CDR1 LGHDT and CDR2 YNNKEL (reference sequence).

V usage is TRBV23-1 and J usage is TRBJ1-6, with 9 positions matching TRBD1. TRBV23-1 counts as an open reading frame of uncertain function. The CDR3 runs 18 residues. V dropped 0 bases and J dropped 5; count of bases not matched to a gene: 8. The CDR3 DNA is TGCGCCAGCAGTCAATCGAGGGACAGGGTGTGGAATAATTCACCCCTCCACTTT. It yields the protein CASSQSRDRVWNNSPLHF.

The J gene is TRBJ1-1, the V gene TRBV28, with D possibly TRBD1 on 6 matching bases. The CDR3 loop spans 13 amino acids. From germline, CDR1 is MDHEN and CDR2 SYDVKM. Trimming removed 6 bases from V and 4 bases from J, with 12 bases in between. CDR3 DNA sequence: TGTGCCAGCAGGAGTCAGGGGATCACTGAAGCTTTCTTT. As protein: CASRSQGITEAFF.